One and the same sample provided the 15 T cell receptor beta chains below, sequenced in a study of T cell responses to AZD1222 COVID-19 vaccine. Only in-frame clones appear in the TCRdb table, and some are missing; sequencing was by immunoSEQ multiplex PCR. The sample consists of 120,000 or so clones, roughly 84% of them appearing once. Specimen: peripheral blood, collected 28 days after the second AZD1222 dose. Receptor source: an adult who received the AZD1222 COVID-19 vaccine.

This clone was seen a single time. This chain links TRBV18 with TRBJ2-3; maybe TRBD1 (5 bases). The CDR3 spans 14 residues. V lost 3 bases, J lost 8 bases, and 15 bases lay in between. Germline CDR1 is KGHSH and CDR2 is LQKENI. The DNA for the CDR3 is TGTGCCAGCTCACCTCAGCAGGGAACGGGTACGCAGTATTTT. This translates into CASSPQQGTGTQYF.

This clone showed up just a few times. This chain uses TRBV5-5 with TRBJ1-4; D perhaps matches TRBD1 (5 bases). The CDR3 runs 15 residues. Trimming shortened V by 2 bases and J by 3 bases, and 11 bases separated the two germline ends. CDR1 SGHKS and CDR2 YYEKEE come from the germline V gene (reference sequence). Here the CDR3 DNA reads TGTGCCAGCAGCTTCATTCAGGGCCCTAATGAAAAACTGTTTTTT. Amino acids: CASSFIQGPNEKLFF.

Here the CDR3 reads CASSRGGGARAFF. CDR3 coding DNA: TGTGCCAGCAGTCGAGGTGGAGGGGCTCGGGCTTTCTTT. J is TRBJ1-1 and V is TRBV6-2 or TRBV6-3; D is possibly TRBD1 (5 bases). The V and J ends lost 5 bases and 11 bases respectively, with 18 bases between them. CDR1 and CDR2 (germline): MNHEY, SVGEGT. The CDR3 has 13 residues.

V gene TRBV2 combines with J gene TRBJ2-1, with 10 bases matching TRBD2. Germline values: CDR1 SNHLY, CDR2 FYNNEI. The CDR3 covers 16 residues. With V trimmed by 3 bases and J by 8 bases, 10 bases remained unmatched. CDR3 amino acids: CASSDIAGGSWYEQFF. DNA for the CDR3: TGTGCCAGCAGTGACATAGCGGGGGGCTCTTGGTATGAGCAGTTCTTC.

V usage is TRBV30 and J usage is TRBJ2-2, with D unclear. Trimming cost V 2 bases and J 0 bases, with 4 bases left between them. This CDR3 comprises 13 residues. Germline CDR1 GTSNPN, CDR2 SVGIG (reference sequence). In nucleotides, the CDR3 is TGTGCCTGGAGTACAACGAACACCGGGGAGCTGTTTTTT. Protein: CAWSTTNTGELFF.

V usage is TRBV25-1 and J usage is TRBJ2-1, with 9 bases that match TRBD1. Per the germline V gene, CDR1 is MGHDK and CDR2 is SYGVNS. This CDR3 spans 15 amino acids. V was clipped by 7 bases and J by 2 bases; unmatched bases: 6. CDR3 DNA sequence: TGTGCCAGCACCGAAGGGACAGGGACCTACAATGAGCAGTTCTTC. Translating it yields CASTEGTGTYNEQFF.

The J gene is TRBJ2-7, the V gene TRBV18; D unclear. The CDR3 consists of 11 residues. Trimming left V 3 bases short and J 6 bases short, with 6 bases between. CDR1 and CDR2 (germline): KGHSH, LQKENI. The CDR3 coding sequence is TGTGCCAGCTCACCGGGTGGCGAGCAGTACTTC. Amino acid sequence: CASSPGGEQYF.

CDR3 sequence reads: CASSLGGGTYGYTF. The CDR3 DNA is TGTGCCAGCAGCTTGGGGGGCGGAACCTATGGCTACACCTTC. This chain uses TRBV5-5 with TRBJ1-2; a weak D match, TRBD1 (5 bases). The CDR3 runs to 14 residues. Germline-derived CDR1 and CDR2 are SGHKS and YYEKEE (reference sequence). Trimming shortened V by 0 bases and J by 4 bases, and 10 bases separated the two germline ends.

This chain links TRBV10-3 with TRBJ1-2; D gene ambiguous. CDR3 length: 15 residues. From germline, CDR1 is ENHRY and CDR2 SYGVKD. Trimming removed 7 bases from V and 2 bases from J, with 17 bases in between. The CDR3, as DNA: TGTGCCATCACCGCAGGCGCCCGAGCCAACTATGGCTACACCTTC. This codes for CAITAGARANYGYTF.

The chain carries TRBV24-1 and TRBJ2-7; 7 bases fit TRBD1. With 7 bases clipped from V and 0 bases from J, the junction kept 2 bases outside the gene matches. Germline V gene lookup returns CDR1 KGHDR and CDR2 SFDVKD. The CDR3 length is 13 residues. The CDR3 DNA sequence: TGTGCCACCAGCAGGGGGAACTCCTACGAGCAGTACTTC. It codes for CATSRGNSYEQYF.

This chain links TRBV7-8 with TRBJ1-6; TRBD1 agrees at 10 bases. The CDR3 contains 16 residues. V was pared by 4 bases and J by 7 bases, with 7 bases of the junction left unmatched. Looked up from germline, CDR1 is SGHVS and CDR2 is FQNEAQ. CDR3 amino acids: CASSSGPGQGNSPLHF. The CDR3 DNA reads TGTGCCAGCAGCTCCGGGCCGGGACAGGGGAATTCACCCCTCCACTTT.

This chain uses TRBV4-2 with TRBJ2-7; TRBD2 might be the D (5 bases). CDR3 length: 12 residues. The V end was cut by 2 bases, the J end by 5 bases, with 7 bases between. Germline V gene data show CDR1 as LGHNA and CDR2 as YNFKEQ. The chain's CDR3 is CASSQTRNEQYF. Here the CDR3 DNA reads TGTGCCAGCAGCCAAACTAGAAACGAGCAGTACTTC.

This clone was counted a few times. The chain is built from TRBV10-1 and TRBJ2-7; 10 nucleotides match TRBD1. Germline values: CDR1 WNHNN, CDR2 SYGVQD (reference sequence). V was pared by 7 bases and J by 4 bases, with 22 bases of the junction left unmatched. CDR3 length: 19 amino acids. DNA for the CDR3: TGCGCCAGCATCCCAAATTTTGACAGGGGGCGTACTAGGGTGTACGAGCAGTACTTC. As protein: CASIPNFDRGRTRVYEQYF.

This chain links TRBV3-1 (or the pseudogene TRBV3-2) with TRBJ1-3; D is perhaps TRBD1 (5 bases). Trimming left V 7 bases short and J 0 bases short, with 13 bases between. The CDR3 length is 15 residues. Germline V gene lookup returns CDR1 LGHDT and CDR2 YNNKEL (reference sequence). CDR3 in amino acids: CASTRTGTSGNTIYF. The CDR3, as DNA: TGTGCCAGCACCCGAACGGGGACCTCTGGAAACACCATATATTTT.

The rearrangement links TRBV4-1 to TRBJ2-2; 8 bases map to TRBD1. This CDR3 has 19 residues. CDR1 and CDR2 (germline): MGHRA, YSYEKL. J lost 1 base, V lost 1 base, and 11 bases had no gene match. CDR3 protein: CASSQVGTRGTGNTGELFF. The CDR3 nucleotides read TGCGCCAGCAGCCAAGTTGGTACGAGGGGGACAGGGAACACCGGGGAGCTGTTTTTT.